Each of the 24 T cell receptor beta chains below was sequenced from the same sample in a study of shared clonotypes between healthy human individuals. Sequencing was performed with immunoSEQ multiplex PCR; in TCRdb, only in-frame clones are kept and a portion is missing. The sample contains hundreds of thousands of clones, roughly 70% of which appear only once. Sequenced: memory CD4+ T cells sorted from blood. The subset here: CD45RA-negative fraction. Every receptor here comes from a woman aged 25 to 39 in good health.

CDR3 nucleotide sequence: TGTGCCAGCTCACCATTTACCGGGACAGGGTCCACCGGGGAGCTGTTTTTT. Its translation: CASSPFTGTGSTGELFF. The V gene is TRBV18, the J gene TRBJ2-2; 9 bases fit TRBD1. The CDR3 extends over 17 amino acids. Unmatched junction bases numbered 8, after V lost 2 bases and J lost 4 bases. The germline V gene encodes CDR1 KGHSH and CDR2 LQKENI. Looking up the rest from reference TRBV18 and TRBJ2-2 gives the full variable domain: NAGVMQNPRHLVRRRGQEARLRCSPMKGHSHVYWYRQLPEEGLKFMVYLQKENIIDESGMPKERFSAEFPKEGPSILRIQQVVRGDSAAYFCASSPFTGTGSTGELFFGEGSRLTVL.

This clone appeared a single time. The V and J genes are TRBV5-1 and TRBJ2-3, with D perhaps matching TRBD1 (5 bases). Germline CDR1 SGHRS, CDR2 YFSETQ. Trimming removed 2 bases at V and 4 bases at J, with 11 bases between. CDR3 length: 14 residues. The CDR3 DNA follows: TGCGCCAGCAGCTTCTCGGACATTTCAGATACGCAGTATTTT. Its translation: CASSFSDISDTQYF.

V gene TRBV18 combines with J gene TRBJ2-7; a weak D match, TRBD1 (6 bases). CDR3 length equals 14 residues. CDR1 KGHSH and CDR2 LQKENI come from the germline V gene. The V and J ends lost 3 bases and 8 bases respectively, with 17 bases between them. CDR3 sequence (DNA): TGTGCCAGCTCACCCCCTGGGCAGGGGAGAAAGCAGTACTTC. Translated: CASSPPGQGRKQYF.

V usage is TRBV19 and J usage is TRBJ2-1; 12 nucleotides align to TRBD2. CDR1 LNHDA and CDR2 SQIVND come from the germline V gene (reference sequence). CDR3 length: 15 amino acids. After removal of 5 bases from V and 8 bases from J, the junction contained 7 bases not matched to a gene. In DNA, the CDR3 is TGTGCCAGTAGTCTGGGGACTAGCGGGTGGGATGAGCAGTTCTTC. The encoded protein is CASSLGTSGWDEQFF. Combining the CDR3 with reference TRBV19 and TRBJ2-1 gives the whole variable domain DGGITQSPKYLFRKEGQNVTLSCEQNLNHDAMYWYRQDPGQGLRLIYYSQIVNDFQKGDIAEGYSVSREKKESFPLTVTSAQKNPTAFYLCASSLGTSGWDEQFFGPGTRLTVL.

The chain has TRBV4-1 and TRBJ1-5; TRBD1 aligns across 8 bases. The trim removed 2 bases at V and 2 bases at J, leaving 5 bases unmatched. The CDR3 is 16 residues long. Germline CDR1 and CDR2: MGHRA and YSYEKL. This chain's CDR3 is CASSQNRGAGNQPQHF. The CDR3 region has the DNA TGCGCCAGCAGCCAAAACAGGGGGGCCGGCAATCAGCCCCAGCATTTT.

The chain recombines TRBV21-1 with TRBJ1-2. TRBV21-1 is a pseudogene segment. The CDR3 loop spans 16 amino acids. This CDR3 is CASSRPTGLGNYGYTF. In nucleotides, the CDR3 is TGTGCCAGCAGCAGACCGACGGGTTTGGGTAACTATGGCTACACCTTC.

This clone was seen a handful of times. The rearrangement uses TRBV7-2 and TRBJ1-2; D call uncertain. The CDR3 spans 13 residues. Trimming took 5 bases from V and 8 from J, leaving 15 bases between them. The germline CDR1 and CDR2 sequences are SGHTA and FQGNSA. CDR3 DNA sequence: TGTGCCAGCAGCCTTAGCCAGTGGGTCGGCTACACCTTC. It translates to CASSLSQWVGYTF.

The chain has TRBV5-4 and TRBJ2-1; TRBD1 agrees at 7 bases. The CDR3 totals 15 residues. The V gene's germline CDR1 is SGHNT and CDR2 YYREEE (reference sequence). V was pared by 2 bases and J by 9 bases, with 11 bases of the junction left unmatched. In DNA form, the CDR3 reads TGTGCCAGCAGCTTTAACGCAGGGGGTGGGGGTGAGCAGTTCTTC. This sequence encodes CASSFNAGGGGEQFF. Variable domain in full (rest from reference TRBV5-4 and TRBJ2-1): ETGVTQSPTHLIKTRGQQVTLRCSSQSGHNTVSWYQQALGQGPQFIFQYYREEENGRGNFPPRFSGLQFPNYSSELNVNALELDDSALYLCASSFNAGGGGEQFFGPGTRLTVL.

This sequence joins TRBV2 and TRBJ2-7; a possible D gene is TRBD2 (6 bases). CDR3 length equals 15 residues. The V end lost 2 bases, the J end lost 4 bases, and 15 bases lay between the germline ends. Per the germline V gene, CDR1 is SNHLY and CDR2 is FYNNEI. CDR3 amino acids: CASSERGRGGYEQYF. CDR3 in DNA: TGTGCCAGCAGTGAACGGGGGAGAGGAGGGTACGAGCAGTACTTC.

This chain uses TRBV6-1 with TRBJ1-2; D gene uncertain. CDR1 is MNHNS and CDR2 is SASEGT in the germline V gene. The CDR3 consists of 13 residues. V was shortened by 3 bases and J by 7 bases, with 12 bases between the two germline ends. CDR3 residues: CASSELSYRGYTF. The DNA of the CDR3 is TGTGCCAGCAGTGAGTTATCATATCGTGGCTACACCTTC.

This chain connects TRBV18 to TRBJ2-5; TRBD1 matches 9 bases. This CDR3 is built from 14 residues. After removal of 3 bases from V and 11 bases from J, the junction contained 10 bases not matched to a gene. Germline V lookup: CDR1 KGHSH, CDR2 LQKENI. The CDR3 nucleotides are TGTGCCAGCTCACCCAGGACAGGGGAAGGAGAGCAGTACTTC. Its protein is CASSPRTGEGEQYF.

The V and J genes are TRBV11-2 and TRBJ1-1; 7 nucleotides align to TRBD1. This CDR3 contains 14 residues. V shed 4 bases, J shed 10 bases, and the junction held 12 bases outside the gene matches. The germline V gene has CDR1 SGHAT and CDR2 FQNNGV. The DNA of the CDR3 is TGTGCCAGCAGCTCCACAGGGGCTCGGGACGGAGCTTTCTTT. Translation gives CASSSTGARDGAFF.

In DNA, the CDR3 is TGTGCCAGCCGGAACGGGGGGAACCGCGAGCAGTACTTC. Protein sequence: CASRNGGNREQYF. The V and J genes are TRBV28 and TRBJ2-7; TRBD2 agrees at 7 bases. The CDR3 loop spans 13 amino acids. Unmatched junction bases numbered 10, after V lost 8 bases and J lost 6 bases. The germline CDR1 and CDR2 sequences are MDHEN and SYDVKM.

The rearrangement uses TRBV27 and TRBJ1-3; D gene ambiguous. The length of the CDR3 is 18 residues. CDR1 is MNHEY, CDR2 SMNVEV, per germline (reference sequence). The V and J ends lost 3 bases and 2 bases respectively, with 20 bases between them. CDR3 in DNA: TGTGCCAGCAGTTTCTCCCCTCAGACGGGATCGGCTGGAAACACCATATATTTT. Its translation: CASSFSPQTGSAGNTIYF.

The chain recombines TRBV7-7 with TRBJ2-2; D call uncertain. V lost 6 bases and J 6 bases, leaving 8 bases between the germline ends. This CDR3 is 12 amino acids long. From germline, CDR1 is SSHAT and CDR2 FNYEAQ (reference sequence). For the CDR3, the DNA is TGTGCCAGCAGTCATTTCGCCGGGGAGCTGTTTTTT. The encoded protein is CASSHFAGELFF.

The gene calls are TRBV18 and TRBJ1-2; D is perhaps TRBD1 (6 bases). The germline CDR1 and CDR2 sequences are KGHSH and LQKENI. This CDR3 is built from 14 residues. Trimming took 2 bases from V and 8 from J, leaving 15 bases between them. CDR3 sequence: CASSPWKQGKGYTF. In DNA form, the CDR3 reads TGTGCCAGCTCACCATGGAAACAGGGAAAGGGCTACACCTTC.

CDR3 protein: CSATEGRGNQPQHF. The DNA of the CDR3 is TGCAGCGCCACAGAGGGTCGGGGCAATCAGCCCCAGCATTTT. The rearrangement joins TRBV29-1 to TRBJ1-5; D call uncertain. The CDR3 totals 14 residues. The germline CDR1 and CDR2 sequences are SQVTM and ANQGSEA. The V end was cut by 7 bases, the J end by 2 bases, with 15 bases between.

The DNA of the CDR3 is TGCGCCTTGGGTCACATGAACACTGAAGCTTTCTTT. It codes for CALGHMNTEAFF. V is TRBV21-1 and J is TRBJ1-1. TRBV21-1 is a listed pseudogene. This CDR3 contains 12 residues.

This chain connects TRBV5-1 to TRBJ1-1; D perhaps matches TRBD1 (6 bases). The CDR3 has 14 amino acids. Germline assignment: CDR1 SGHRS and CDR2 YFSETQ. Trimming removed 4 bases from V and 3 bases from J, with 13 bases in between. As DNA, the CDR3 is TGCGCCAGCAGCCCCAGACAGGTCCACACTGAAGCTTTCTTT. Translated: CASSPRQVHTEAFF.

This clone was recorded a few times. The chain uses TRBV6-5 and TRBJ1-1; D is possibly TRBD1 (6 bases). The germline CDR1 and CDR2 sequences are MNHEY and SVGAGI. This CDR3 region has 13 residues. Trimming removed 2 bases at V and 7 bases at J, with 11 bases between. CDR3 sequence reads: CASSYITGLEAFF. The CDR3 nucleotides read TGTGCCAGCAGTTACATAACAGGGCTTGAAGCTTTCTTT.

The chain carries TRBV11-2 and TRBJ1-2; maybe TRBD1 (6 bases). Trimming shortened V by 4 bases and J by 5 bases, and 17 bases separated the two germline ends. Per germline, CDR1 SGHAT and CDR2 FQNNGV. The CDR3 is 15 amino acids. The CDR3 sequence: CASSSNRVSGYGYTF. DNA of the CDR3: TGTGCCAGCAGCTCCAACAGGGTGTCGGGGTATGGCTACACCTTC. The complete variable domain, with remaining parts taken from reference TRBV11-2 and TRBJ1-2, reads EAGVAQSPRYKIIEKRQSVAFWCNPISGHATLYWYQQILGQGPKLLIQFQNNGVVDDSQLPKDRFSAERLKGVDSTLKIQPAKLEDSAVYLCASSSNRVSGYGYTFGSGTRLTVV.

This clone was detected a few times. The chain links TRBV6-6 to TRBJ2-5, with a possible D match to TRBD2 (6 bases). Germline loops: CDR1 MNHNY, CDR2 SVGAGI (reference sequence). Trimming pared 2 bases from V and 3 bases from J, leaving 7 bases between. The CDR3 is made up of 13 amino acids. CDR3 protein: CASSYGGEETQYF. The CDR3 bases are TGTGCCAGCAGTTACGGAGGGGAAGAGACCCAGTACTTC.

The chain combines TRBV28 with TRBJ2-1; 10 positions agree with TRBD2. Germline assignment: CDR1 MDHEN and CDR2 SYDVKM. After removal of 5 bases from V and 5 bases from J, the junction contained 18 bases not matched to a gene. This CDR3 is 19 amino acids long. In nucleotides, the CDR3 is TGTGCCAGCAGTCCGACTTATAGCGGGAGGAAGACTTCCCACAATGAGCAGTTCTTC. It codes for CASSPTYSGRKTSHNEQFF. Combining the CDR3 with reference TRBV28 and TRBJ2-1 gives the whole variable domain DVKVTQSSRYLVKRTGEKVFLECVQDMDHENMFWYRQDPGLGLRLIYFSYDVKMKEKGDIPEGYSVSREKKERFSLILESASTNQTSMYLCASSPTYSGRKTSHNEQFFGPGTRLTVL.

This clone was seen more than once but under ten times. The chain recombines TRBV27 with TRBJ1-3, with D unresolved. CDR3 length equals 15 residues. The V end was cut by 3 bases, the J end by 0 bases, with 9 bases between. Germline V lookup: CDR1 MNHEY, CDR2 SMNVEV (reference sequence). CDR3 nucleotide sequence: TGTGCCAGCAGTTTGTGGGGAAGCTCTGGAAACACCATATATTTT. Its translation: CASSLWGSSGNTIYF.